This TCR beta chain originates from a study of blood T cells in healthy people across ages. Through a sample-barcoded 5' primer and a J-beta primer mix, a second PCR was run for roughly 6 to 12 cycles. Paired-end reads containing CDR3 totaled no fewer than 3 million for each sample. TCRdb passed the 5' RACE reads through MiXCR, listing each CDR3 protein once. The sample yields hundreds of thousands of distinct CDR3 sequences, over 20% seen once. Sample donors were healthy Caucasian individuals that came from Russia, aged roughly 6 to 100. The trim removed 6 bases at V and 4 bases at J, leaving 10 bases unmatched. Per germline, CDR1 MDHEN and CDR2 SYDVKM. The CDR3 length is 16 residues.

The V call is TRBV28, the J call TRBJ2-1; 9 nucleotides line up with TRBD2. The sample taken for sequencing was blood. This receptor was obtained from a man in his 70s in good health. The CDR3 loop reads CASRAGSSGNYNEQFF. CDR3 DNA: TGTGCCAGCAGGGCAGGGTCTAGCGGGAATTACAATGAGCAGTTCTTC.